This TCR beta chain was found in a study of radiotherapy plus CTLA-4 blockade in lung cancer. About the study: Objective responses arose in 18% of patients, and about 32% experienced disease control. General observations from the study: Expansion of tumor-derived TCR clones was observed in blood after radiotherapy plus ipilimumab.

It was focal radiation plus CTLA-4 blockade with ipilimumab that patients with chemo-refractory metastatic non-small-cell lung cancer received. Sequencing used immunoSEQ multiplex PCR; TCRdb keeps in-frame clones, though not all of them. The sample includes around 110,000 clones, roughly 77% of them seen just once. Comment on this clone: Its target is unknown.

The CDR3 length is 15 residues. J lost 4 bases, V lost 7 bases, and 13 bases had no gene match. The V gene's germline CDR1 is SQVTM and CDR2 ANQGSEA. V gene TRBV29-1 combines with J gene TRBJ2-5; 9 bases align to TRBD1. The specimen comprised peripheral blood, sampled from a patient treated with radiotherapy plus ipilimumab. The receptor comes from a human donor with non-small cell lung cancer that progressed on radiotherapy plus ipilimumab. Some clones in this sample may be carry-over from other donors' samples. The CDR3 DNA is TGCAGCGCGCTCCGGGACAGGGATGTTGGAGAGACCCAGTACTTC. It translates to CSALRDRDVGETQYF.